This T cell receptor beta chain was documented in a study of neoadjuvant anti-PD-1 for oral cavity cancer. Six replicates per PBMC sample, mostly from about 460 ng of genomic DNA. Some clones are missing from TCRdb's copy, which holds only in-frame ones; the method was immunoSEQ multiplex PCR. The repertoire has about 61,000 clones, 70% to 85% of them found once; the top ten carry 2% to 3%. Study outcomes and limitations: Higher pretreatment blood Treg/Th17 ratios correlated with higher pretreatment blood and lower post-treatment tumor TCRbeta clonality.

V was cut by 5 bases and J by 3 bases, with 11 bases left in between. Per the germline V gene, CDR1 is SGDLS and CDR2 is YYNGEE. CDR3 length: 14 amino acids. Patients were newly diagnosed with stage II-IVA oral cavity squamous cell carcinoma without prior systemic or radiation treatment. Analysis of PBMCs was direct, with no culture step. As concerns this clone: The antigen is undetermined.

This material consisted of PBMCs, taken before nivolumab (anti-PD-1) treatment. J is TRBJ2-2 and V is TRBV9, with D perhaps being TRBD1 or TRBD2 (5 bases each). This TCR was sampled from a person between 40 and 85 years old with oral cavity squamous cell carcinoma. CDR3 bases: TGTGCCAGCAGGTACGGGACCCACACCGGGGAGCTGTTTTTT. It codes for CASRYGTHTGELFF. The full variable domain, completed using reference TRBV9 and TRBJ2-2, is DSGVTQTPKHLITATGQRVTLRCSPRSGDLSVYWYQQSLDQGLQFLIQYYNGEERAKGNILERFSAQQFPDLHSELNLSSLELGDSALYFCASRYGTHTGELFFGEGSRLTVL.